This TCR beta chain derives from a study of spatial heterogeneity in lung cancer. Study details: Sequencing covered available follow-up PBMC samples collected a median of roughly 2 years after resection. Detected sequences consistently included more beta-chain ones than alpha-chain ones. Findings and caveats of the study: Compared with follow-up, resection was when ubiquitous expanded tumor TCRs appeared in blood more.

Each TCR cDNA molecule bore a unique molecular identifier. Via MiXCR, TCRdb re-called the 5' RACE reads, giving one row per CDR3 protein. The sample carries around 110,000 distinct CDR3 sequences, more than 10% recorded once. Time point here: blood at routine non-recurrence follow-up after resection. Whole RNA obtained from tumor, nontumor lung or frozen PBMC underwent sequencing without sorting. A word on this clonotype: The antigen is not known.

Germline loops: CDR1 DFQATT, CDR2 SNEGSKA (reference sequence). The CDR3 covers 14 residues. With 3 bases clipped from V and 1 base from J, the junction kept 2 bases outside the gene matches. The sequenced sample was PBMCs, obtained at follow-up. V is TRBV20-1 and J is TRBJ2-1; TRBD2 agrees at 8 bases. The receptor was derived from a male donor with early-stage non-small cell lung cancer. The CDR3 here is CSARGLESYNEQFF. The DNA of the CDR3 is TGCAGTGCTAGGGGACTAGAGTCCTACAATGAGCAGTTCTTC.